This T cell receptor beta chain was identified during a study of beta chain features in type 1 diabetes. Expressed TCRB transcripts were sequenced because the entire RNA isolate underwent reverse transcription. TCRdb keeps only in-frame clones here, not all; method: immunoSEQ multiplex PCR. The table shows roughly 240,000 clones, with around an eighth occurring only once. The CDR3 has 13 residues. With respect to this clone: The antigen is not known.

Study findings and constraints: Resolution of whether HLA type affects TCRB rearrangement was not achieved here. A cDNA-based sequencing approach could over-represent cells with high TCR expression. Significant though moderate, a shortening of TCRB CDR3s appeared in all four CD4+ subsets of Type 1 diabetes patients.

The sequenced sample was naive CD4+ T cells from blood. The V and J genes are TRBV21-1 and TRBJ2-7; the table's D gene call, TRBD1, was not cross checked with the DNA. TRBV21-1 is shown as a pseudogene. This receptor was identified in a woman between 40 and 55 years old in good health. The CDR3 coding sequence is TGTGCCAGCAGCTTCCGGACATTCTACGAGCAGTACTTC. Translation gives CASSFRTFYEQYF.